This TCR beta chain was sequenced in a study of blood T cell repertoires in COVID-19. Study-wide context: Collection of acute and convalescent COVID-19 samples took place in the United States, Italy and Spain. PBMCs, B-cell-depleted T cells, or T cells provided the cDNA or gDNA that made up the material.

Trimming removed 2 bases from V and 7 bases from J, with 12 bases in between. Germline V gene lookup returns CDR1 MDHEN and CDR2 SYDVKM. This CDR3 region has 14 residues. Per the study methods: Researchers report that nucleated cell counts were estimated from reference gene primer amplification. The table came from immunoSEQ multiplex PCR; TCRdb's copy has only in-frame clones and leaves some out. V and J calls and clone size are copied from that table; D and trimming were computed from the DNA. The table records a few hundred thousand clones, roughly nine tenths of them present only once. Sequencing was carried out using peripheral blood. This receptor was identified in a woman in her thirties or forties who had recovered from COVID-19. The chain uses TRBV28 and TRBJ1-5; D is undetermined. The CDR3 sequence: CASSLGLRYQPQHF. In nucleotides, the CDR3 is TGTGCCAGCAGTTTAGGGCTTCGCTACCAGCCCCAGCATTTT.